These 22 T cell receptor beta chains share one sample of origin, sequenced in a study of human T cells and chemical hapten exposure. From the RACE reads, TCRdb called clonotypes with MiXCR, one entry per CDR3 protein. The sample shows over 300,000 distinct CDR3 sequences, 5.1% of them seen only once. Time point here: pre-sensitization, week 0. Stated treatment: therapeutic diphenylcyclopropenone sensitization with weekly scalp DPC. The sample consisted of whole blood, taken in connection with sensitization to the hapten diphenylcyclopropenone (DPC). These receptors were collected from a woman aged 50 to 60 with alopecia areata. Some clones in this sample may be carry-over from other donors' samples.

Ten or more counts support this clonotype. This rearrangement joins TRBV3-1 to TRBJ1-5, with D possibly being TRBD1 (5 bases). Germline V lookup: CDR1 LGHDT, CDR2 YNNKEL (reference sequence). With 5 bases removed from V and 6 bases from J, the gap between germline ends came to 17 bases. CDR3 length equals 15 residues. CDR3 in amino acids: CASSAGRRRGQPQHF. In DNA, the CDR3 is TGTGCCAGCAGCGCCGGACGCCGAAGGGGTCAGCCCCAGCATTTT. Full variable domain (outside the CDR3, taken from reference TRBV3-1 and TRBJ1-5): DTAVSQTPKYLVTQMGNDKSIKCEQNLGHDTMYWYKQDSKKFLKIMFSYNNKELIINETVPNRFSPKSPDKAHLNLHINSLELGDSAVYFCASSAGRRRGQPQHFGDGTRLSIL.

This clonotype was detected only a few times. The V gene is TRBV10-3, the J gene TRBJ2-7; D ambiguous. The CDR3 sequence is 13 residues long. Germline V gene sequence: CDR1 ENHRY, CDR2 SYGVKD. The V and J ends lost 4 bases and 6 bases respectively, with 13 bases between them. Written as DNA, the CDR3 is TGTGCCATCAGTGGGGCTAGTCGTCCCGAGCAGTACTTC. Translated: CAISGASRPEQYF.

This clonotype has a count of ten or more. The rearrangement links TRBV28 to TRBJ2-1; D is possibly TRBD1 (6 bases). CDR3 length: 14 amino acids. The V and J ends lost 8 bases and 3 bases respectively, with 14 bases between them. The germline gives CDR1 MDHEN, CDR2 SYDVKM. The CDR3 here is CASLPQGNYNEQFF. The CDR3 DNA sequence: TGTGCCAGCCTCCCACAGGGTAACTACAATGAGCAGTTCTTC.

This clonotype showed up just a few times. This chain uses TRBV2 with TRBJ2-3; the D gene could be TRBD1 or TRBD2 (6 bases each). Between the trimmed V and J ends, which lost 11 bases and 6 bases, there was a span of 33 bases. Germline assignment: CDR1 SNHLY and CDR2 FYNNEI. This CDR3 spans 18 amino acids. The DNA of the CDR3 is TGTGCCTCGCCAGGGGAGGTGGGATCCACAGGGTACGCGGATACGCAGTATTTT. Its translation is CASPGEVGSTGYADTQYF.

This clonotype was counted a few times. The gene calls are TRBV11-1 and TRBJ1-1; 8 bases are a match to TRBD1. V was pared by 5 bases and J by 4 bases, with 3 bases of the junction left unmatched. The CDR3 spans 13 residues. Germline lookup yields CDR1 SGHAT and CDR2 FQDESV (reference sequence). The CDR3 sequence is CASSPDRATEAFF. The CDR3 DNA sequence: TGTGCCAGCAGCCCGGACAGGGCCACTGAAGCTTTCTTT.

This clonotype has a count of ten or more. The chain couples TRBV6-6 to TRBJ2-7, with 8 nucleotides matching TRBD2. Germline V gene lookup returns CDR1 MNHNY and CDR2 SVGAGI (reference sequence). J lost 7 bases, V lost 7 bases, and 12 bases had no gene match. The CDR3 spans 14 residues. CDR3 region: CASTPGGGAQEQYF. CDR3 bases: TGTGCCAGCACCCCGGGGGGGGGGGCACAAGAGCAGTACTTC.

This clonotype has at least ten counts. The chain carries TRBV11-2 and TRBJ2-1; D possibly corresponds to TRBD2 (6 bases). Germline V lookup: CDR1 SGHAT, CDR2 FQNNGV. The CDR3 is made up of 10 amino acids. Trimming cost V 10 bases and J 7 bases, with 8 bases left between them. CDR3 sequence reads: CATAGNEQFF. DNA for the CDR3: TGTGCCACCGCGGGAAATGAGCAGTTCTTC.

This chain connects TRBV6-2 or TRBV6-3 to TRBJ2-3, with 11 bases lining up with TRBD2. The CDR3 loop spans 16 amino acids. V lost 4 bases, J lost 5 bases, and 8 bases stayed unmatched. Germline lookup yields CDR1 MNHEY and CDR2 SVGEGT. DNA for the CDR3: TGTGCCAGCAGTTCCCAACTAGCGGGGGCTGGAGATACGCAGTATTTT. Protein: CASSSQLAGAGDTQYF.

This clonotype was picked up many times. The V gene is TRBV12-3 or TRBV12-4, the J gene TRBJ2-6, with D possibly being TRBD1 (6 bases). The CDR3 spans 18 residues. V was clipped by 5 bases and J by 0 bases, with 17 bases between them. CDR3 coding DNA: TGTGCCAGCAGTCGCACTAATTGGGACAACTCTGGGGCCAACGTCCTGACTTTC. The encoded protein is CASSRTNWDNSGANVLTF.

This clonotype was counted at least ten times. This sequence joins TRBV11-2 and TRBJ2-5, with D possibly being TRBD1 (5 bases). Germline V gene sequence: CDR1 SGHAT, CDR2 FQNNGV. CDR3 length: 15 amino acids. Trimming removed 0 bases at V and 2 bases at J, with 10 bases between. CDR3 sequence reads: CASSLDLAGQETQYF. Written as DNA, the CDR3 is TGTGCCAGCAGCTTAGATTTGGCAGGGCAAGAGACCCAGTACTTC.

The table lists this clonotype with many counts. The V call is TRBV20-1, the J call TRBJ2-1; D possibly corresponds to TRBD2 (7 bases). CDR3 length: 14 residues. Trimming left V 3 bases short and J 5 bases short, with 14 bases between. Germline-derived CDR1 and CDR2 are DFQATT and SNEGSKA (reference sequence). CDR3 bases: TGCAGTGCTAGCAAGGGGGGGAATAACAATGAGCAGTTCTTC. It encodes CSASKGGNNNEQFF.

The V gene is TRBV3-1, the J gene TRBJ2-7; tentatively, D is TRBD1 (6 bases). Germline V lookup: CDR1 LGHDT, CDR2 YNNKEL (reference sequence). The V end was cut by 4 bases, the J end by 2 bases, with 15 bases between. This CDR3 is built from 15 residues. This CDR3 is CASSRFRQGPYEQYF. In DNA, the CDR3 is TGTGCCAGCAGCCGGTTCCGTCAGGGGCCCTACGAGCAGTACTTC.

The table lists this clonotype with many counts. The J gene is TRBJ2-3, the V gene TRBV3-1, with 9 bases fitting TRBD2. Germline V gene sequence: CDR1 LGHDT, CDR2 YNNKEL (reference sequence). CDR3 length equals 17 residues. Unmatched junction bases numbered 11, after V lost 4 bases and J lost 3 bases. The CDR3 spells CASSRGTSSMGTDTQYF. The CDR3 DNA sequence: TGTGCCAGCAGCCGCGGGACTAGCTCCATGGGAACAGATACGCAGTATTTT.

Ten or more counts support this clonotype. The genes are TRBV12-3 or TRBV12-4 and TRBJ2-2; D is undetermined. With 6 bases removed from V and 5 bases from J, the gap between germline ends came to 10 bases. The CDR3 extends over 13 amino acids. CDR3: CASSLVGTGELFF. As DNA, the CDR3 is TGTGCCAGCAGCCTCGTGGGAACCGGGGAGCTGTTTTTT.

This clonotype was seen many times. The gene calls are TRBV2 and TRBJ2-1, with D hard to call. V gave up 5 bases and J gave up 9 bases, with 8 bases separating them. The V gene's germline CDR1 is SNHLY and CDR2 FYNNEI. The CDR3 contains 11 residues. CDR3 DNA sequence: TGTGCCAGCAGTTATAGCATTGAGCAGTTCTTC. It specifies CASSYSIEQFF.

This chain connects TRBV20-1 to TRBJ2-7, with a possible D match to TRBD1 (6 bases). The V gene's germline CDR1 is DFQATT and CDR2 SNEGSKA (reference sequence). The CDR3 runs 14 residues. Trimming removed 0 bases at V and 6 bases at J, with 15 bases between. CDR3 protein: CSAREWAGVSEQYF. For the CDR3, the DNA is TGCAGTGCTAGAGAATGGGCAGGGGTAAGCGAGCAGTACTTC.

In its sample, this clonotype was seen many times. The chain has TRBV5-5 and TRBJ2-5, with 9 bases aligning to TRBD1. Unmatched junction bases numbered 5, after V lost 4 bases and J lost 7 bases. The CDR3 has 13 amino acids. Germline CDR1 is SGHKS and CDR2 is YYEKEE (reference sequence). CDR3 amino acids: CASSRGQGGTQYF. The CDR3 DNA reads as TGTGCCAGCAGCCGGGGACAGGGAGGGACCCAGTACTTC.

The chain is built from TRBV20-1 and TRBJ1-5; 10 bases fit TRBD1. J lost 7 bases, V lost 3 bases, and 6 bases had no gene match. The germline V gene encodes CDR1 DFQATT and CDR2 SNEGSKA (reference sequence). CDR3 size: 14 residues. CDR3 protein: CSASADRGRQPQHF. For the CDR3, the DNA is TGCAGTGCTAGCGCGGACAGGGGGAGGCAGCCCCAGCATTTT.

The chain employs TRBV6-2 or TRBV6-3 and TRBJ2-3; D remains ambiguous. This CDR3 contains 12 residues. Germline V CDR1 and CDR2: MNHEY, SVGEGT. V was shortened by 5 bases and J by 5 bases, with 8 bases between the two germline ends. CDR3 in amino acids: CASSPLVDTQYF. In DNA form, the CDR3 reads TGTGCCAGCAGTCCTTTGGTAGATACGCAGTATTTT.

The sample holds a few counts of this clonotype. The J gene is TRBJ1-1, the V gene TRBV12-3 or TRBV12-4; D perhaps matches TRBD1 (6 bases). CDR3 size: 14 residues. The V gene lost 7 bases and the J gene lost 0 bases, with 12 bases spanning the gap. The CDR3 region has the DNA TGTGCCAGCACTGGGACACTAATGAACACTGAAGCTTTCTTT. It codes for CASTGTLMNTEAFF.

This clonotype was counted at least ten times. The chain employs TRBV5-1 and TRBJ2-3; D possibly corresponds to TRBD1 (5 bases). The CDR3 is 16 residues long. Germline assignment: CDR1 SGHRS and CDR2 YFSETQ. V dropped 4 bases and J dropped 0 bases, with 15 bases sitting between them. The CDR3 nucleotides read TGCGCCAGCAGCGTGACAGCAAAGTCTAGCACAGATACGCAGTATTTT. It specifies CASSVTAKSSTDTQYF. Variable domain in full (rest from reference TRBV5-1 and TRBJ2-3): KAGVTQTPRYLIKTRGQQVTLSCSPISGHRSVSWYQQTPGQGLQFLFEYFSETQRNKGNFPGRFSGRQFSNSRSEMNVSTLELGDSALYLCASSVTAKSSTDTQYFGPGTRLTVL.

This clonotype was picked up a small number of times. The V call is TRBV7-8, the J call TRBJ1-1; D remains ambiguous. V lost 6 bases and J 1 base, leaving 15 bases between the germline ends. CDR3 length equals 15 residues. Germline CDR1 reads SGHVS; CDR2 reads FQNEAQ. The CDR3 loop reads CASRGEAEKNTEAFF. CDR3 bases: TGTGCCAGCAGGGGAGAGGCAGAGAAGAACACTGAAGCTTTCTTT.